The following is a T cell receptor (beta chain) sequence with its context. Its antigen is unidentified. With a J-beta primer mix and a sample-barcoded 5' primer, a second PCR ran about 7 to 12 cycles. MiXCR, applied by TCRdb to the 5' RACE reads, yields one record per CDR3 protein. The sample includes about 1,400,000 distinct CDR3 sequences, about 40% of them seen just once. This entry comes from a study of blood T cells in healthy people across ages. Turning to the study itself: In model experiments, template switching was able to capture about one barcoded beta molecule for every two T cells that were present. Broader study findings: Long-lived donors carried more naive CD4+ cells and greater diversity than aged donors.

Trimming took 1 base from V and 4 from J; bases not matched to a gene: 6. The CDR3 extends over 15 amino acids. Looked up from germline, CDR1 is DFQATT and CDR2 is SNEGSKA (reference sequence). The V call is TRBV20-1, the J call TRBJ2-7; 11 bases are shared with TRBD2. The sample comprised blood. The sequence derives from a woman aged 18-29 years in good health. The CDR3 DNA is TGCAGTGCTAGAGGAACTAGCGGGAGTTATTACGAGCAGTACTTC. The encoded protein is CSARGTSGSYYEQYF.